There are many counts of the clone carrying this TCR beta chain. The target antigen is unknown. These data are taken from a study of response to subunit inactivated influenza vaccine. Study-wide results and limits: With each seasonal influenza vaccination, the authors suggested, few new T cells are recruited.

Trimming pared 3 bases from V and 5 bases from J, leaving 13 bases between. The CDR3 totals 14 residues. Germline assignment: CDR1 SGHTA and CDR2 FQGNSA. Via MiXCR, TCRdb re-called the RT-PCR reads, giving one row per CDR3 protein. The table includes 200,000 to 250,000 distinct CDR3 sequences, roughly an eighth detected once. The chain has TRBV7-2 and TRBJ1-2; tentatively, D is TRBD1 (6 bases). The receptor's source is a middle-aged man who received an inactivated influenza vaccine. The sample in question was non-naive T cells sorted from PBMCs, obtained 14 days before vaccination. The DNA for the CDR3 is TGTGCCAGCAGCTTGAGTCAGGGGATATATGGCTACACCTTC. This translates into CASSLSQGIYGYTF.